This T cell receptor beta chain is from a study of T cell clonotyping in hematopoietic cell transplantation. The time point is: recipient sample about 28 days before transplant, after cytoreduction. This CDR3 is 13 amino acids long. The V and J ends lost 5 bases and 11 bases, in that order; junction bases with no gene match: 8. The germline V gene has CDR1 SGHTA and CDR2 FQGNSA. Measured with immunoSEQ multiplex PCR; TCRdb has only the in-frame clones, and not every one. The sample records some 30,000 clones, about 74% being singletons. This rearrangement joins TRBV7-2 to TRBJ2-4; 8 nucleotides line up with TRBD2. The starting material was peripheral blood mononuclear cells, obtained before stem cell transplant. The clonotype comes from a woman in her twenties or thirties with chronic myeloid leukemia. Some clones in this sample may be carry-over from other donors' samples. This CDR3 reads CASSEESLAVQYF. The CDR3 DNA sequence: TGTGCCAGCAGCGAAGAGTCACTAGCGGTTCAGTACTTC.